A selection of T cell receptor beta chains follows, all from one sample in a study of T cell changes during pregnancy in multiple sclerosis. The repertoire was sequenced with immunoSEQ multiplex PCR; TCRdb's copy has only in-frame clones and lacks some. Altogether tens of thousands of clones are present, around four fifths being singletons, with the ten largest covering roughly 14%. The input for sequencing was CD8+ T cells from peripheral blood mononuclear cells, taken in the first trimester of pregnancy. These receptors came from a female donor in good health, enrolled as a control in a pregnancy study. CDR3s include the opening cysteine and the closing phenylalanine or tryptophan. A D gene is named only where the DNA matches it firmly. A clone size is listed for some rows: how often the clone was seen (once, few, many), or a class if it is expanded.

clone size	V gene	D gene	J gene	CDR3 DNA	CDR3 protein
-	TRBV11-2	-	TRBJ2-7	TGTGCCAGCAGCCGGGGTGGGGACGAGCAGTACTTC	CASSRGGDEQYF
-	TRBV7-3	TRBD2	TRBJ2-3	TGTGCCAGCAGCTTAGGGGCTAGCGGGGGGGCCAGAGATACGCAGTATTTT	CASSLGASGGARDTQYF
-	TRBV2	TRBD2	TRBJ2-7	TGTGCCAGCAGGCTGACTAGCGGAACCTACGAGCAGTACTTC	CASRLTSGTYEQYF
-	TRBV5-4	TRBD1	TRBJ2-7	TGTGCCAGCAGGGAACAGGGGGCGGTGGACGAGCAGTACTTC	CASREQGAVDEQYF
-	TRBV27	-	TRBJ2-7	TGTGCCAGCAGTCCTACAACAGGGCGGGAGCAGTACTTC	CASSPTTGREQYF
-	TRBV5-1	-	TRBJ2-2	TGCGCCAGCGAACTAAGCACCGGGGAGCTGTTTTTT	CASELSTGELFF
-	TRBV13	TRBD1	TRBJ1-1	TGTGCCAGCAGCAGCTTCCGGGACAGGGCGAACACTGAAGCTTTCTTT	CASSSFRDRANTEAFF
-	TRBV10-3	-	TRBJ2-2	TGTGCCATCACCCAGGGCGGGGAGCTGTTTTTT	CAITQGGELFF
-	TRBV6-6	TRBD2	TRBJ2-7	TGTGCCAGCAGTTCCAGCGGGGAAGGGGCCGAGCAGTACTTC	CASSSSGEGAEQYF
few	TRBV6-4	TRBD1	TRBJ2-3	TGTGCCAGCAGTGAGGCAGGGGGCGCCGCCGATACGCAGTATTTT	CASSEAGGAADTQYF
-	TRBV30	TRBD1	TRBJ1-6	TGTGCCGGTAGTCGGGCAGGGGGCAGATCACCCCTCCACTTT	CAGSRAGGRSPLHF
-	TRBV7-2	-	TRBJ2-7	TGTGCCAGCAGCTTTAGGGGCAGGACCTACGAGCAGTACTTC	CASSFRGRTYEQYF
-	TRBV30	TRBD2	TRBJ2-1	TGTGCCTGGAGTCTCGGACTAGCGGGAGGAGTTGAGCAGTTCTTC	CAWSLGLAGGVEQFF
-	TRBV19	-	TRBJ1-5	TGTGCCAGTAACTCCAACGGGGGTAGCAATCAGCCCCAGCATTTT	CASNSNGGSNQPQHF
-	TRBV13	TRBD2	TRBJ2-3	TGTGCCAGCAGCTTAGGTGGAGGGACTAGCGGGAGGGCCAGGGATACGCAGTATTTT	CASSLGGGTSGRARDTQYF
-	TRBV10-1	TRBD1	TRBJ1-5	TGCGCCAGCAGTTTGCAGGGGGATCAGCCCCAGCATTTT	CASSLQGDQPQHF
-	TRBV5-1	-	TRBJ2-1	TGCGCCAGCAGCACCTCCGGGAGCTACAATGAGCAGTTCTTC	CASSTSGSYNEQFF
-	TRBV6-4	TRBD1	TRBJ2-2	TGTGCCAGCAGTGAGTCACAGGGGGTGGCCACCGGGGAGCTGTTTTTT	CASSESQGVATGELFF
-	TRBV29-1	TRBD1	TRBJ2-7	TGCAGCGTGGAGACAGGGGGGGCAGTCGAGCAGTACTTC	CSVETGGAVEQYF
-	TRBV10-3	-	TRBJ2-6	TGTGCCATCAGCACACAGGCTTTCTCTGGGGCCAACGTCCTGACTTTC	CAISTQAFSGANVLTF
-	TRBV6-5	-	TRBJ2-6	TGTGCCAGCAGTCAAATTCCTGGGGCCAACGTCCTGACTTTC	CASSQIPGANVLTF
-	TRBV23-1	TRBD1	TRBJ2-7	TGCGCCAGCAGTCGCGATTTTCAGGGGGCCTACGAGCAGTACTTC	CASSRDFQGAYEQYF
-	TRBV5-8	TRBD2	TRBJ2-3	TGTGCCACCCTTGGACTAGCCTACACAGATACGCAGTATTTT	CATLGLAYTDTQYF
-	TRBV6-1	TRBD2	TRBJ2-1	TGTGCCAGCATTGGGACTAGCCTCAATGAGCAGTTCTTC	CASIGTSLNEQFF
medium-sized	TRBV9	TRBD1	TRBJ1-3	TGTGCCAGCGGGGACAGGGGAAACACCATATATTTT	CASGDRGNTIYF
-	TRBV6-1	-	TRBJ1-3	TGTGCCAGCAGTGAGTCCATAGACTCTGGAAACACCATATATTTT	CASSESIDSGNTIYF
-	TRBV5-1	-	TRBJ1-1	TGCGCCAGCAGCTTGAGTTTCCACAGGATAAACACTGAAGCTTTCTTT	CASSLSFHRINTEAFF
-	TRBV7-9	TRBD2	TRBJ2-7	TGTGCCAGCAGCTCGAGCGGGGGGCCCACCTACGAGCAGTACTTC	CASSSSGGPTYEQYF
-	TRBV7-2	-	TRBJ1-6	TGTGCCAGCAGCTCGACTGTGAGCTCCTATAATTCACCCCTCCACTTT	CASSSTVSSYNSPLHF
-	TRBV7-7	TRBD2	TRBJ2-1	TGTGCCAGCAGCCCCGCCCCCGGGACTAGTTACAATGAGCAGTTCTTC	CASSPAPGTSYNEQFF
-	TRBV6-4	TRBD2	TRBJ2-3	TGTGCCAGCAGTGACTCGGGGACTAGCGGGAGTGATACGCAGTATTTT	CASSDSGTSGSDTQYF
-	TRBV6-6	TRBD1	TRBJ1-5	TGTGCCAGCAGTCTCAGACAGGGAACGAATCAGCCCCAGCATTTT	CASSLRQGTNQPQHF
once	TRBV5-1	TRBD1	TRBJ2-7	TGCGCCAGCAGGGTATCCGGGACAGGGGGCTACGAGCAGTACTTC	CASRVSGTGGYEQYF
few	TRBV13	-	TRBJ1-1	TGTGCCAGCAGCAACGACAGCCTGAACACTGAAGCTTTCTTT	CASSNDSLNTEAFF
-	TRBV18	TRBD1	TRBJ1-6	TGTGCCAGCTCACCGCAACCGGGACAGGGTGGTTCACCCCTCCACTTT	CASSPQPGQGGSPLHF
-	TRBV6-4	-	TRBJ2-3	TGTGCCAGCAGTGTAGAGGGGGGGGCCACAGATACGCAGTATTTT	CASSVEGGATDTQYF
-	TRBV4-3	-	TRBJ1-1	TGCGCCAGCAGCCAAGACGGGAACACTGAAGCTTTCTTT	CASSQDGNTEAFF
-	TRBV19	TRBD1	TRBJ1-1	TGTGCCAGTACCCTAGGGGGCGGGGGGGGCACTGAAGCTTTCTTT	CASTLGGGGGTEAFF
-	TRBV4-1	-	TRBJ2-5	TGCGCCAGCTCCCTCGGGATACAAGAGACCCAGTACTTC	CASSLGIQETQYF
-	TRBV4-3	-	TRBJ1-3	TGCGCCAGCAGCCAAGATCCCTCCAGCTCTGGAAACACCATATATTTT	CASSQDPSSSGNTIYF
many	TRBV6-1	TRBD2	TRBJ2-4	TGTGCCAGCAGTGAAGCTGCGGGAGAAAACATTCAGTACTTC	CASSEAAGENIQYF
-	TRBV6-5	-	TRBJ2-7	TGTGCCAGCAGCAACCACCTATATAGCTCCTACGAGCAGTACTTC	CASSNHLYSSYEQYF
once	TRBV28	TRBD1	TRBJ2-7	TGTGCCAGCACCTCATCCGGACAGGGGGGCTCCTACGAGCAGTACTTC	CASTSSGQGGSYEQYF
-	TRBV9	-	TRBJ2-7	TGTGCCAGCAGCTTGAACGTAGCAGCCTGGGAGCAGTACTTC	CASSLNVAAWEQYF
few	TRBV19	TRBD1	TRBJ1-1	TGTGCCAGTAGTATAGTCCGGCTGACAGGGGGGCTCACTGAAGCTTTCTTT	CASSIVRLTGGLTEAFF
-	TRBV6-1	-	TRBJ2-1	TGTGCCAGCAGTGAAGCTGAGGTTAATGAGCAGTTCTTC	CASSEAEVNEQFF
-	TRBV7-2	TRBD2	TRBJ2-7	TGTGCCAGCAGCTTATCCGGAACTAGCGCTTCTGAGGGGTACGAGCAGTACTTC	CASSLSGTSASEGYEQYF
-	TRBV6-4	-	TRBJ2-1	TGTGCCAGCAGTGGGGACTCGAGGGAGCTTGCTAATGAGCAGTTCTTC	CASSGDSRELANEQFF
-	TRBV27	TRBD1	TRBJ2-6	TGTGCCAGCAGTTTTGGGACAGGGGCTTTCTCTGGGGCCAACGTCCTGACTTTC	CASSFGTGAFSGANVLTF
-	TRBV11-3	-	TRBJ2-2	TGTGCCAGCAGCCCTAGCACGAACACCGGGGAGCTGTTTTTT	CASSPSTNTGELFF
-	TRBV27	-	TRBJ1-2	TGTGCCAGCAGTGGGTCCGCTGGACTTGGCTACACCTTC	CASSGSAGLGYTF
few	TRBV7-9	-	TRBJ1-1	TGTGCCAGCAGCTTAAGGGGCAACACTGAAGCTTTCTTT	CASSLRGNTEAFF
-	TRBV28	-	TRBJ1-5	TGTGTCACGACAAGGAGGGGAAGGCAGCCCCAGCATTTT	CVTTRRGRQPQHF
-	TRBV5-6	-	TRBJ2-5	TGTGCCAGCAGCTTGGGGCCAGTAACGGAGACCCAGTACTTC	CASSLGPVTETQYF
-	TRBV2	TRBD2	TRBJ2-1	TGTGCCAGCAGGGCGGGACTAGCATCGCACAATGAGCAGTTCTTC	CASRAGLASHNEQFF
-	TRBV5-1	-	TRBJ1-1	TGCGCCAGCAGCTTGGAAGGGGCTCCGAACACTGAAGCTTTCTTT	CASSLEGAPNTEAFF
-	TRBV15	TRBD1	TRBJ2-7	TGTGCCACCAGCAGCCGGGACAGGGGCTACGAGCAGTACTTC	CATSSRDRGYEQYF
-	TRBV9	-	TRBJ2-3	TGTGCCAGCAGCGCCTACAGGGATCCCGGAGATACGCAGTATTTT	CASSAYRDPGDTQYF